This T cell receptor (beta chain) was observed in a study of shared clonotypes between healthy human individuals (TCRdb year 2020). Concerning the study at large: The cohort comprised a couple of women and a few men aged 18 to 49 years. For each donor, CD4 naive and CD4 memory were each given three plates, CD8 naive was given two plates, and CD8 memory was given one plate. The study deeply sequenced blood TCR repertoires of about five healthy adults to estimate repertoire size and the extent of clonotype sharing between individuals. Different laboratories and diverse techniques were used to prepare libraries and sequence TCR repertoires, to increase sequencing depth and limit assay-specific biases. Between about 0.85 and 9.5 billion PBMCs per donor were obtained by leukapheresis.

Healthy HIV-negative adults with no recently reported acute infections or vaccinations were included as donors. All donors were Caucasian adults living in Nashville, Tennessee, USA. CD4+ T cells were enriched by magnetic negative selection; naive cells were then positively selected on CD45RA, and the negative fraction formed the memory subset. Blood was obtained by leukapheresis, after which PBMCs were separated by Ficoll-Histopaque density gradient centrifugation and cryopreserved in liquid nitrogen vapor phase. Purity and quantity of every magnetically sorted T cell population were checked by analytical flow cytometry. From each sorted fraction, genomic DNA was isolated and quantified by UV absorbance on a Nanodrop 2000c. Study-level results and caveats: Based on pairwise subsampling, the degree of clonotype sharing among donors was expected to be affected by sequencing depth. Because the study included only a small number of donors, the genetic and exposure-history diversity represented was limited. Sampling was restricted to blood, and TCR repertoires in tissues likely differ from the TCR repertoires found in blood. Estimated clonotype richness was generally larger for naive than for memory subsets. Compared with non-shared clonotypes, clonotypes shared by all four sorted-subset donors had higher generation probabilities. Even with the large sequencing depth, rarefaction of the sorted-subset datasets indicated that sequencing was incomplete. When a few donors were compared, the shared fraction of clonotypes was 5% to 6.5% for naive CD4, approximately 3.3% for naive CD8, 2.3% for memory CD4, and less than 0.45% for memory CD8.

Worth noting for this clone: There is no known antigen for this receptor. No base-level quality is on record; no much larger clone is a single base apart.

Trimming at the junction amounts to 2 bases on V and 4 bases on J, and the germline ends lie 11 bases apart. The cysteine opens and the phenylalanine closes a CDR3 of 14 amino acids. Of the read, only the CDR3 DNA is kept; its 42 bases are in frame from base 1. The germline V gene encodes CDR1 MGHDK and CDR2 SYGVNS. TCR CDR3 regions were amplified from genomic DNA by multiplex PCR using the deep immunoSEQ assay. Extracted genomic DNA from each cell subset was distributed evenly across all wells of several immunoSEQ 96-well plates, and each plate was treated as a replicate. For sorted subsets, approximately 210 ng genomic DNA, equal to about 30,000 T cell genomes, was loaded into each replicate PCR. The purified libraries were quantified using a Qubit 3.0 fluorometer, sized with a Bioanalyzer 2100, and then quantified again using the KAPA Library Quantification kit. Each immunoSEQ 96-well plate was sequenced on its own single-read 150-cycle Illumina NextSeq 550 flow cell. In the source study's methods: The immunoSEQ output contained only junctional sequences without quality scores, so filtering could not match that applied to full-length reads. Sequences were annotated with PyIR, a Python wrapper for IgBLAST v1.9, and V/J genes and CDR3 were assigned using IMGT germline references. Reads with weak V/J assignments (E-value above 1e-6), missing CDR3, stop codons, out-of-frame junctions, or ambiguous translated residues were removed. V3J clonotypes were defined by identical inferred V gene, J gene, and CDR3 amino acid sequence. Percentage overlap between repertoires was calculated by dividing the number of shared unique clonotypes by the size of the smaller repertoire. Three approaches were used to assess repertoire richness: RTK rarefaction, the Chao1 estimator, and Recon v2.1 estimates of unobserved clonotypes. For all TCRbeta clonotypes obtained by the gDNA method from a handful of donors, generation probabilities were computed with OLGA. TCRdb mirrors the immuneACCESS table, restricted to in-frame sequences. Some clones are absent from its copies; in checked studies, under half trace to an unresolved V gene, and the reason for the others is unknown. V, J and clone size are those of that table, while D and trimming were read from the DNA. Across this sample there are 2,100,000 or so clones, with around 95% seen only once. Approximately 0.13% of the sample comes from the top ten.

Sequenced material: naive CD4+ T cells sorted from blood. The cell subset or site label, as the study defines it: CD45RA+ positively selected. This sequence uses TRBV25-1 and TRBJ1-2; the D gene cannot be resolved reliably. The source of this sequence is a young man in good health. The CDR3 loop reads CASSEPDGLYGYTF. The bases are TGTGCCAGCAGTGAACCTGACGGTCTCTATGGCTACACCTTC.